This entry lists 22 T cell receptor beta chains sequenced from one sample in a study of cytomegalovirus exposure and HLA in healthy donors. Libraries were prepared by immunoSEQ multiplex PCR; TCRdb keeps only in-frame clonotypes and omits some of them. The profile shows more than 250,000 clones, around 86% of them singletons. Source material: PBMCs. All receptors derive from a woman aged 18-29 years in good health and CMV-seronegative.

V usage is TRBV4-1 and J usage is TRBJ2-7; 11 bases match TRBD2. Germline CDR1 MGHRA, CDR2 YSYEKL. This CDR3 spans 16 amino acids. Losses at the gene ends were 3 bases for V and 0 bases for J; bases not matched to a gene: 4. CDR3 DNA: TGCGCCAGCAGCCACCCTCTAGCGGGAGGCTCCTACGAGCAGTACTTC. It translates to CASSHPLAGGSYEQYF.

The J gene is TRBJ2-7, the V gene TRBV7-2; 7 bases align to TRBD2. From germline, CDR1 is SGHTA and CDR2 FQGNSA. CDR3 length equals 13 residues. Unmatched junction bases numbered 3, after V lost 2 bases and J lost 5 bases. The CDR3 reads CASSLSGEHEQYF. The CDR3 region has the DNA TGTGCCAGCAGCTTAAGCGGGGAACACGAGCAGTACTTC.

J is TRBJ2-5 and V is TRBV30; maybe TRBD2 (7 bases). Germline V gene lookup returns CDR1 GTSNPN and CDR2 SVGIG (reference sequence). This CDR3 is built from 14 residues. The germline V and J ends were trimmed by 2 bases and 9 bases, with 19 bases remaining between them. In DNA, the CDR3 is TGTGCCTGGAGTTGGAACGGGATAGGGGGGGCCCAGTACTTC. Protein product: CAWSWNGIGGAQYF.

This rearrangement joins TRBV5-1 to TRBJ2-5; 7 bases line up with TRBD2. Germline CDR1 is SGHRS and CDR2 is YFSETQ. Germline trimming cut 7 bases from V and 9 bases from J; bases unmatched to any gene: 9. The CDR3 loop spans 12 amino acids. This CDR3 is CASRRTSPPQYF. The CDR3 DNA follows: TGCGCCAGCCGACGGACTAGTCCTCCCCAGTACTTC.

The rearrangement links TRBV29-1 to TRBJ1-1, with D perhaps matching TRBD1 (5 bases). Trimming took off 6 bases at V and 7 bases at J, with 18 bases between the two ends. Germline CDR1 reads SQVTM; CDR2 reads ANQGSEA. This CDR3 has 13 residues. CDR3 bases: TGCAGCGTAGACAGACGGTTATCGGTTGAAGCTTTCTTT. This sequence encodes CSVDRRLSVEAFF.

The rearrangement joins TRBV4-1 to TRBJ2-7, with 7 positions matching TRBD2. The CDR3 has 17 residues. V dropped 1 base and J dropped 2; count of bases not matched to a gene: 11. Germline lookup yields CDR1 MGHRA and CDR2 YSYEKL. The CDR3 loop reads CASSQGPPRSGAYEQYF. CDR3 DNA sequence: TGCGCCAGCAGCCAAGGGCCGCCCCGGAGCGGGGCCTACGAGCAGTACTTC.

On this clone itself: The DNA is left out, because the CDR3 cannot be placed on it with certainty; the CDR3 is given as TCRdb lists it. The chain is built from TRBV4-3 and TRBJ2-1; the table's D gene call, TRBD2, was not cross checked with the DNA. The CDR3 is 14 residues long, counting both termini. Germline V gene sequence: CDR1 LGHNA, CDR2 YSLEER. The CDR3 protein is CASSQEVGGGNPFF.

The rearrangement uses TRBV6-6 and TRBJ2-1; possible D gene TRBD1, 5 bases. The V gene lost 2 bases and the J gene lost 0 bases, with 11 bases spanning the gap. Germline V gene data show CDR1 as MNHNY and CDR2 as SVGAGI (reference sequence). The CDR3 covers 16 residues. The CDR3 sequence is CASSYGRGYSYNEQFF. The CDR3 region has the DNA TGTGCCAGCAGTTACGGTAGGGGATACTCCTACAATGAGCAGTTCTTC.

This rearrangement joins TRBV4-1 to TRBJ2-5; the D is unclear. Germline values: CDR1 MGHRA, CDR2 YSYEKL. V lost 2 bases and J 4 bases, leaving 5 bases between the germline ends. This CDR3 spans 12 amino acids. Here the CDR3 DNA reads TGCGCCAGCAGCCAATCGGGAGAGACCCAGTACTTC. Protein product: CASSQSGETQYF.

This sequence joins TRBV19 and TRBJ1-1, with 10 bases fitting TRBD1. V lost 8 bases to trimming and J lost 0 bases; unmatched junction nucleotides: 9. This CDR3 has 16 amino acids. Germline CDR1 is LNHDA and CDR2 is SQIVND (reference sequence). In DNA form, the CDR3 reads TGTGCCAGTGCCTCAGGGACAGGGGCCTTGAACACTGAAGCTTTCTTT. This codes for CASASGTGALNTEAFF.

V is TRBV20-1 and J is TRBJ1-5, with D uncertain. V was cut by 6 bases and J by 7 bases, with 10 bases left in between. Germline CDR1 and CDR2: DFQATT and SNEGSKA (reference sequence). The CDR3 runs to 11 residues. CDR3 nucleotides: TGCAGTGCCTTGTCGGGGCAGCCCCAGCATTTT. It specifies CSALSGQPQHF.

The rearrangement uses TRBV5-1 and TRBJ2-2, with D possibly matching TRBD2 (5 bases). V lost 0 bases, J lost 4 bases, and 13 bases lay in between. Looked up from germline, CDR1 is SGHRS and CDR2 is YFSETQ. CDR3 length: 16 residues. The DNA of the CDR3 is TGCGCCAGCAGCTTGGTGGCCCCCCGGGGCACCGGGGAGCTGTTTTTT. Its protein is CASSLVAPRGTGELFF. Variable domain in full (rest from reference TRBV5-1 and TRBJ2-2): KAGVTQTPRYLIKTRGQQVTLSCSPISGHRSVSWYQQTPGQGLQFLFEYFSETQRNKGNFPGRFSGRQFSNSRSEMNVSTLELGDSALYLCASSLVAPRGTGELFFGEGSRLTVL.

This clone was recorded once. This chain links TRBV4-1 with TRBJ1-2; D may be TRBD1 (6 bases). Trimming cost V 4 bases and J 2 bases, with 14 bases left between them. CDR1 MGHRA and CDR2 YSYEKL come from the germline V gene. The CDR3 has 15 amino acids. CDR3 in DNA: TGCGCCAGCAGCCCCCGGGACAAAGAAAACTATGGCTACACCTTC. This sequence encodes CASSPRDKENYGYTF.

This sequence joins TRBV5-3 and TRBJ2-3; 8 bases match TRBD2. TRBV5-3 is filed as an ORF, its function uncertain. V dropped 3 bases and J dropped 3; count of bases not matched to a gene: 9. CDR3 size: 16 residues. The CDR3 bases are TGTGCCAGAAGCTCGACTAAGCGGGAGTGGACAGATACGCAGTATTTT. Its protein is CARSSTKREWTDTQYF.

This clone was seen only once. The J gene is TRBJ2-7, the V gene TRBV28, with 11 positions matching TRBD2. Germline-derived CDR1 and CDR2 are MDHEN and SYDVKM. This CDR3 has 14 amino acids. V was clipped by 7 bases and J by 4 bases; unmatched bases: 6. The chain's CDR3 is CASKPGTSGYEQYF. For the CDR3, the DNA is TGTGCCAGCAAACCCGGGACTAGCGGATACGAGCAGTACTTC.

The chain links TRBV19 to TRBJ2-7, with TRBD1 identical over 11 bases. V gave up 5 bases and J gave up 5 bases; unmatched junction bases: 5. Germline CDR1 and CDR2: LNHDA and SQIVND (reference sequence). There are 14 residues in the CDR3. The CDR3 here is CASSVGQGVHEQYF. In DNA form, the CDR3 reads TGTGCCAGTAGTGTGGGACAGGGGGTCCACGAGCAGTACTTC.

This chain joins TRBV9 and TRBJ1-4; 9 bases fit TRBD1. CDR3 size: 16 residues. V lost 3 bases and J lost 5; bases outside the gene matches: 8. The germline V gene has CDR1 SGDLS and CDR2 YYNGEE. CDR3 coding DNA: TGTGCCAGCAGCGCCTTGCCGGGACAGGGAAATGAAAAACTGTTTTTT. This encodes CASSALPGQGNEKLFF.

The chain employs TRBV5-3 and TRBJ2-7, with 14 bases identical to TRBD2. TRBV5-3 is classed as an ORF, of uncertain function. This CDR3 region has 16 residues. V gave up 4 bases and J gave up 6 bases; unmatched junction bases: 9. The CDR3 sequence: CARSPSGLAGGCEQYF. The CDR3, as DNA: TGTGCCAGAAGCCCCTCCGGACTAGCGGGAGGTTGCGAGCAGTACTTC.

In this sample, this clone turned up a few times. Within the sample, other DNA sequences also encode this same CDR3. The rearrangement links TRBV5-1 to TRBJ2-5; TRBD1 might be the D (8 bases). The CDR3 spans 14 residues. The ends were cut back, 3 bases at V and 2 bases at J, with 11 bases in the middle. CDR1 SGHRS and CDR2 YFSETQ come from the germline V gene. The CDR3 loop reads CASSSQGGQETQYF. The CDR3 DNA sequence: TGCGCCAGCAGCTCACAGGGGGGGCAAGAGACCCAGTACTTC.

The chain is built from TRBV7-2 and TRBJ1-1; possible D gene TRBD1, 6 bases. This CDR3 is 13 amino acids long. Trimming stripped 2 bases from V and 11 bases from J, with 15 bases between. Germline V gene data show CDR1 as SGHTA and CDR2 as FQGNSA. The CDR3 reads CASSLLLNREAFF. In nucleotides, the CDR3 is TGTGCCAGCAGCTTACTCCTGAACAGGGAGGCTTTCTTT.

J is TRBJ1-1 and V is TRBV28; D is undetermined. Trimming took 5 bases from V and 3 from J, leaving 10 bases between them. Germline-derived CDR1 and CDR2 are MDHEN and SYDVKM. The length of the CDR3 is 13 residues. This CDR3 reads CASSLNRDTEAFF. The CDR3 coding sequence is TGTGCCAGCAGTCTCAATAGAGACACTGAAGCTTTCTTT.

V gene TRBV6-5 combines with J gene TRBJ1-2; tentatively, D is TRBD1 (5 bases). The germline V gene encodes CDR1 MNHEY and CDR2 SVGAGI. Trimming removed 9 bases at V and 4 bases at J, with 15 bases between. The CDR3 sequence is 13 residues long. The CDR3 here is CASYQGSGYGYTF. Written as DNA, the CDR3 is TGTGCCAGTTACCAGGGTAGTGGCTATGGCTACACCTTC.